This T cell receptor beta chain was sequenced in a study of blood T cells in healthy people across ages. Study conclusions and caveats: TCR beta diversity correlated strongly with naive T cell percentage.

This clonotype was observed a few times. The target antigen is unknown. Using a J-beta primer mix together with a sample-barcoded 5' primer, a second PCR was run for 7 to 11 cycles. Each cDNA was tagged by a template-switch adaptor containing 12 random nucleotides. Sequencing of every sample gave 2.5 million or more CDR3-containing paired-end reads. TCRdb fed the 5' RACE reads into MiXCR, producing one record per CDR3 protein. The sample has roughly 1,100,000 distinct CDR3 sequences; approximately 26% are singletons. In addition, the sample was reused for a study of T cells of mothers and their children. This second study notes: No persistent microchimeric T cell clones were detected.

Material: blood. This receptor was obtained from a girl between 2 and 10 years old in good health.

The CDR3 protein is CASRGDRGFNEQFF. The CDR3 DNA sequence: TGTGCCAGCAGGGGGGACAGGGGCTTCAATGAGCAGTTCTTC. This rearrangement joins TRBV6-2 or TRBV6-3 to TRBJ2-1; 10 bases agree with TRBD1. This CDR3 is 14 amino acids long. The ends lost 6 bases at V and 6 bases at J; junction bases unmatched: 5. Looked up from germline, CDR1 is MNHEY and CDR2 is SVGEGT.